The table lists the clone carrying this T cell receptor beta chain with a few counts. What it binds is not known. TCR beta CDR3 region amplification was performed from RNA transcripts. A set of HTBI primers served as the primers for a first-round RT-PCR of the TCR CDR3. TCRdb itself ran the multiplex PCR reads through MiXCR, one entry per CDR3 protein. The sample contains approximately 600,000 distinct CDR3 sequences, roughly 16% of which appear only once. V lost 2 bases and J lost 5; bases outside the gene matches: 5. This CDR3 is built from 15 residues. The germline V gene has CDR1 SGDLS and CDR2 YYNGEE. The sample comes from a study of T cells in Graves' hyperthyroidism and ophthalmopathy. Findings and caveats of the study: Ophthalmopathy was predicted by the model a median of approximately six months ahead of onset. Most thyroid clonotypes with frequency above 0.001 were detected in blood.

Newly diagnosed patients aged 18 to 65 had hyperthyroidism of under 2 months' duration. J is TRBJ2-2 and V is TRBV9; TRBD1 agrees at 8 bases. The receptor's source is a woman in her 30s with Graves' hyperthyroidism. Sequencing used blood. CDR3 DNA sequence: TGTGCCAGCAGCGTCCGGACAGGGTTTACCGGGGAGCTGTTTTTT. Residues: CASSVRTGFTGELFF.